This T cell receptor (beta chain) was retrieved from a study of blood T cell repertoires in COVID-19. Study-level information: The origin of the acute and convalescent COVID-19 samples was the United States, Italy and Spain. Sources were T cells, B-cell-depleted T cells, or PBMCs; the material itself was cDNA or gDNA.

Seattle cases were enrolled at active infection and followed longitudinally. CDR1 is LNHDA, CDR2 SQIVND, per germline (reference sequence). Trimming shortened V by 0 bases and J by 3 bases, and 11 bases separated the two germline ends. The CDR3 is 15 amino acids. Profiled with immunoSEQ multiplex PCR; TCRdb holds only in-frame clones, not every one. In the table there are tens of thousands of clones, 85% to 90% of which are singletons. Sequencing was done on a sample of peripheral blood. V and J are TRBV19 and TRBJ1-2; D is perhaps TRBD1 (5 bases). This sequence was found in a woman aged 60-75 years with COVID-19, enrolled during active disease. CDR3 loop: CASSIDRGRHYGYTF. In DNA form, the CDR3 reads TGTGCCAGTAGTATAGATAGGGGCCGTCACTATGGCTACACCTTC.